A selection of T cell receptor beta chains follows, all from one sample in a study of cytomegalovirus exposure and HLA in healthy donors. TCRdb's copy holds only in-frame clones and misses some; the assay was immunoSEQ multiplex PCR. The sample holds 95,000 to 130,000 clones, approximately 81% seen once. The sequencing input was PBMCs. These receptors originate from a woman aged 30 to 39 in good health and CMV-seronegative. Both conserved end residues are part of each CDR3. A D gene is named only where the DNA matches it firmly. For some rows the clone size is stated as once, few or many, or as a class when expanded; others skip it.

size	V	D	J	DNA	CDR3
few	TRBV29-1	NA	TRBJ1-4	TGCAGCGTTGAGGCCAATGAAAAACTGTTTTTT	CSVEANEKLFF
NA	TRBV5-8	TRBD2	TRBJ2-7	TGTGCCAGCAGCCTCGGACTAGCGGGAGTCTACGAGCAGTACTTC	CASSLGLAGVYEQYF
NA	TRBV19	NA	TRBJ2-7	TGTGCCAGTAGTATCGAGAGCGGCTACTACGAGCAGTACTTC	CASSIESGYYEQYF
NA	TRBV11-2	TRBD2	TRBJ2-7	TGTGCCAGCAGCAAACTAGCGGGAGACTACGAGCAGTACTTC	CASSKLAGDYEQYF
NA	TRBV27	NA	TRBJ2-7	TGTGCCAGCAGTTTCGGCAGGGATAAGCAGTACTTC	CASSFGRDKQYF
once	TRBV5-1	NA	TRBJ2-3	TGCGCCAGCAGCTTGATAGGGACAGCGGGAGGCACAGATACGCAGTATTTT	CASSLIGTAGGTDTQYF
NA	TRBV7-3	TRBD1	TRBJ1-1	TGTGCCAGCAGCCCTGGACCAGGGGGCAACACTGAAGCTTTCTTT	CASSPGPGGNTEAFF
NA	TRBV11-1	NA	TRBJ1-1	TGTGCCAGCAGCTTAGCGTCAACTCACCGAGAAGCTTTCTTT	CASSLASTHREAFF
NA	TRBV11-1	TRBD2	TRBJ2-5	TGTGCCAGCAGCCCTGAAGCGGGAGTCCTGGAGACCCAGTACTTC	CASSPEAGVLETQYF
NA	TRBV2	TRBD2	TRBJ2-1	TGTGCCAGCAGTGTCAGACTAGCCAATGAGCAGTTCTTC	CASSVRLANEQFF
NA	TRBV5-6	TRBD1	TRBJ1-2	TGTGCCAGCAGCTTGGCAGGGGGAAATGGCTACACCTTC	CASSLAGGNGYTF
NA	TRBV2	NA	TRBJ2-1	TGTGCCAGTTCCACAGGGCCCCTCTACAATGGGCAGTTCTTC	CASSTGPLYNGQFF
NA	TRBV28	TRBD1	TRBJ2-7	TGTGCCAGCAGTGCCCCAAGTGAGGGGGCTAGCTACGAGCAGTACTTC	CASSAPSEGASYEQYF
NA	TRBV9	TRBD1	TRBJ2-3	TGTGCCAGCAGCGGACGACAGGGGAACACAGATACGCAGTATTTT	CASSGRQGNTDTQYF
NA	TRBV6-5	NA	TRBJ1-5	TGTGCCAGCAGTACCCAGGGGAATCAGCCCCAGCATTTT	CASSTQGNQPQHF
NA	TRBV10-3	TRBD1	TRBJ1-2	TGTGCCATCAGTGTAAACAGGGGGGACTATGGCTACACCTTC	CAISVNRGDYGYTF
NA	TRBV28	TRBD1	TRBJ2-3	TGTGCCAGCAGTCCTCCGGGACAGGGGGATACGCAGTATTTT	CASSPPGQGDTQYF
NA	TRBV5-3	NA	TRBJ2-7	TGTGCCAGAAGCGGTCTGGGCCCAAGACCCAAGAGCTCCTACGAGCAGTACTTC	CARSGLGPRPKSSYEQYF
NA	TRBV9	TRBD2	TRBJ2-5	TGTGCCAGCAGCGCCGGGACTAGCGGGACCACAGAGACCCAGTACTTC	CASSAGTSGTTETQYF
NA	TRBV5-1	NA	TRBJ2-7	TGCGCCCGCAGCTTCACCGAAGCTAAGAACGAGCAGTACTTC	CARSFTEAKNEQYF
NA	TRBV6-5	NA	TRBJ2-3	TGTGCCAGCAGTGGGGCCCACACAGATACGCAGTATTTT	CASSGAHTDTQYF
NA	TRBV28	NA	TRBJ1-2	TGTGCCAGCAAAGAACAGGCCAACGGTGGCTACACCTTC	CASKEQANGGYTF
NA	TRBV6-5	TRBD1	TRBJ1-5	TGTGCCAGCAGCGGGACAGTTGAGAAACAGCCCCAGCATTTT	CASSGTVEKQPQHF
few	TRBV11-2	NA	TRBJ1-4	TGTGCCAGCAGCTTAGATTTTGGCGGAGGTACTAATGAAAAACTGTTTTTT	CASSLDFGGGTNEKLFF
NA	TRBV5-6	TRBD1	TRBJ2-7	TGTGCCAGCAGCTTGGCCGGACAGGGGACCTACGAGCAGTACTTC	CASSLAGQGTYEQYF
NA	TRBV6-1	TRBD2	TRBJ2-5	TGTGCCAGCAGTGGACTAGCCGGGGAGACCCAGTACTTC	CASSGLAGETQYF
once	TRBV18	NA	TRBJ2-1	TGTGCCAGCTCACTTAGCGCCTTACACAATGAGCAGTTCTTC	CASSLSALHNEQFF
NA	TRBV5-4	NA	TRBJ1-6	TGTGCCAGCAGCTTTATGGGGGGTGATTCACCCCTCCACTTT	CASSFMGGDSPLHF
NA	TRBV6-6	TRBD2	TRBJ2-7	TGTGCCAGCAGTTCGCCGGGACTAGATTCCTACGAGCAGTACTTC	CASSSPGLDSYEQYF
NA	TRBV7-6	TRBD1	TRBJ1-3	TGTGCCAGCAGCCCAAGGACAGGGGGCAACGGAAACACCATATATTTT	CASSPRTGGNGNTIYF
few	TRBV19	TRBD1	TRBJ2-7	TGTGCCAGTAGTTCGACAGGGATCTACGAGCAGTACTTC	CASSSTGIYEQYF
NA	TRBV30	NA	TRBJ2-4	TGTGCCTGGAGTCCAGACAGCAAGGGAAACATTCAGTACTTC	CAWSPDSKGNIQYF
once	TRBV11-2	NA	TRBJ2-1	TGTGCCAGCAGCCAAGGGACTCCTCAAACTGAGCAGTTCTTC	CASSQGTPQTEQFF
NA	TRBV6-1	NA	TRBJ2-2	TGTGCCAGCAGTGAACAGGGGGGCGACACCGGGGAGCTGTTTTTT	CASSEQGGDTGELFF
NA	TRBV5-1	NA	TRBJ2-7	TGCGCCAGCAGCTTGGCCGCAGGTGGCGACCCCTACGAGCAGTACTTC	CASSLAAGGDPYEQYF
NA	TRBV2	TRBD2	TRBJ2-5	TGTGCCAGCAGTGACGGACTAGCGGAGGATCAGGAGACCCAGTACTTC	CASSDGLAEDQETQYF
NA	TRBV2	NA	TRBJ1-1	TGTGCCAGCAGTCCCAGGGTGAACACTGAAGCTTTCTTT	CASSPRVNTEAFF
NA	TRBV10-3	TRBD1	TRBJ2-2	TGTGCCATCAATTCCGGGACAGCGAACACCGGGGAGCTGTTTTTT	CAINSGTANTGELFF
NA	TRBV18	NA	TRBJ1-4	TGTGCCAGCTCACCACGCCGACAGGAAAAGGCAACTAATGAAAAACTGTTTTTT	CASSPRRQEKATNEKLFF
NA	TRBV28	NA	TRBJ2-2	TGTGCCAGCACCTCTGCGGACACCGGGGAGCTGTTTTTT	CASTSADTGELFF
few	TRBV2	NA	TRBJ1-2	TGTGCCAGCAGTTCATCGACAGGCAGCGGCTACACCTTC	CASSSSTGSGYTF
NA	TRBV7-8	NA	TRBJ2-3	TGTGCCAGCAGCTTAATATTGGGGGGAGATACGCAGTATTTT	CASSLILGGDTQYF
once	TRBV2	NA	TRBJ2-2	TGTGCCAGCAGTGGAACAGCGGGGAACACCGGGGAGCTGTTTTTT	CASSGTAGNTGELFF
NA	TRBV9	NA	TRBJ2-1	TGTGCCAGCAGCTGGAGGGGGGGCTACAATGAGCAGTTCTTC	CASSWRGGYNEQFF
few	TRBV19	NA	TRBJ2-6	TGTGCCAGTAACATCGGAGGGACTGGGGCCAACGTCCTGACTTTC	CASNIGGTGANVLTF
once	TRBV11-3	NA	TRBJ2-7	TGTGCCAGCAGCAGGAGCACGGGAGCATCCTACGAGCAGTACTTC	CASSRSTGASYEQYF
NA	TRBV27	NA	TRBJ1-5	TGTGCCAGCAATGGTCAGGGTGGGCAGCCCCAGCATTTT	CASNGQGGQPQHF
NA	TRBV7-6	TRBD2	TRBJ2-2	TGTGCCAGCAGCTTAGGCGGGAGGACCGGGGAGCTGTTTTTT	CASSLGGRTGELFF
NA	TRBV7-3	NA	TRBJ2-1	TGTGCCAGCAGCTTTCACGGTTTGGCTAGCGAGAAAAGCTCCTACAATGAGCAGTTCTTC	CASSFHGLASEKSSYNEQFF
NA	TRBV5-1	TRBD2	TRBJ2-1	TGCGCCAGCAGCTTGACTAGCGGGAGGGTCAATGAGCAGTTCTTC	CASSLTSGRVNEQFF
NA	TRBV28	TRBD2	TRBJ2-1	TGTGCCAGCAGTGGGGGACTAGCGGGAATCGATGAGCAGTTCTTC	CASSGGLAGIDEQFF
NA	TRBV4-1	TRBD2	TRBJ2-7	TGCGCCAGCAGCCTCCGGACTAGCGGGATCAGCTACGAGCAGTACTTC	CASSLRTSGISYEQYF
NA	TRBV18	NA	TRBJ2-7	TGTGCCAGCTCACCCCGAAGGGAGAAGTTCGACGAGCAGTACTTC	CASSPRREKFDEQYF
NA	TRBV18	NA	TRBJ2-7	TGTGCCAGCTCACCACCGGGGGCGGCCTACGAGCAGTACTTC	CASSPPGAAYEQYF
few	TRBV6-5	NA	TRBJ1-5	TGTGCCAGCAGTGAAGCGCGCGTCCGGCCCCAGCATTTT	CASSEARVRPQHF